Listed below are T cell receptor beta chains from one sample, sequenced in a study of shared clonotypes between healthy human individuals. Assay: immunoSEQ multiplex PCR; the TCRdb copy retains only in-frame clones and omits some. Seen here are about 2.4 million clones, under 95% observed once, and the top ten hold 0.35% to 0.45%. The sequenced sample was naive CD4+ T cells from PBMCs. These receptor sequences come from a young man in good health. Some clones in this sample may be carry-over from other donors' samples. Each CDR3 is given with its conserved first and last residue.

j_call v_call cdr3_aa
TRBJ1-4 TRBV5-1 CASSNYATNEKLFF
TRBJ1-1 TRBV9 CASGQPNTEAFF
TRBJ1-5 TRBV2 CASSGDRGGNQPQHF
TRBJ2-1 TRBV7-9 CASSLVQAGRLSYNEQFF
TRBJ1-1 TRBV5-1 CASSLGRLTEAFF
TRBJ1-1 TRBV29-1 CSVDGGTEAFF
TRBJ1-2 TRBV18 CASSPGTGLNYGYTF
TRBJ2-2 TRBV25-1 CASSPLWQGGINTGELFF
TRBJ1-3 TRBV4-3 CASSQDLIGLGGNTIYF
TRBJ1-4 TRBV5-1 CASSLVGQGLNEKLFF
TRBJ2-5 TRBV27 CASSPHSGGRETQYF
TRBJ2-2 TRBV5-1 CASSLMDPNTGELFF
TRBJ2-1 TRBV20-1 CSAIRRQSQFF
TRBJ1-4 TRBV28 CASSSHLVLAATNEKLFF
TRBJ2-2 TRBV15 CATSRGLDPGDTGELFF
TRBJ2-7 TRBV10-3 CAISTSGWDTDHYEQYF
TRBJ2-7 TRBV18 CASSPSYYEQYF
TRBJ2-1 TRBV11-3 CASSGGLAGYNEQFF
TRBJ1-3 TRBV28 CASSFGGGSGNTIYF
TRBJ2-5 TRBV6-1 CASIDPGTSRETQYF
TRBJ2-5 TRBV2 CASIRGGRSQETQYF
TRBJ1-5 TRBV10-3 CAISDRGNQPQHF
TRBJ2-7 TRBV9 CASSVGLAGGPNEQYF
TRBJ1-5 TRBV28 CACESGNQPQHF
TRBJ1-2 TRBV28 CASSLLWTTGSKGYTF
TRBJ2-7 TRBV5-1 CASSPQGITYEQYF
TRBJ2-7 TRBV28 CASSFIGQSRSF
TRBJ2-1 TRBV5-1 CASSAAEGRDNEQFF
TRBJ2-2 TRBV7-9 CASSLPGQDTGELFF
TRBJ2-6 TRBV28 CASTRRQGAGANVLTF
TRBJ2-1 TRBV29-1 CSVERRQGSYEQFF